These 18 T cell receptor beta chains were sequenced from one sample in a study of vaccination effects on CD4 cells after COVID-19. Their antigens are not known. Clones were read by immunoSEQ multiplex PCR, and TCRdb kept only the in-frame ones, dropping some. The repertoire has over 60,000 clones, about 74% of them found once; the top ten carry about 1.6%. Viral peptide pool expansion of antigen-specific CD4+ T cells preceded sequencing in the ViraFEST assay. It was after roughly ten days of culture that CD4+ T cells were isolated. Everyone in the study got two shots of either the BNT162b2 or mRNA-1273 vaccine. Sequencing was performed on CD4+ T cells from PBMCs cultured with HCoV-229E spike peptides, taken after COVID-19 vaccination. These receptors came from a human donor who received a COVID-19 vaccine.

The genes are TRBV9 and TRBJ2-3; D is possibly TRBD1 or TRBD2 (5 bases each). This CDR3 is 17 amino acids long. The germline gives CDR1 SGDLS, CDR2 YYNGEE. Trimming shortened V by 0 bases and J by 0 bases, and 14 bases separated the two germline ends. The CDR3 DNA sequence: TGTGCCAGCAGCGTAGAACTTCTGGGGGTGAGCACAGATACGCAGTATTTT. Translating it yields CASSVELLGVSTDTQYF.

The CDR3 is CASSNRGNYGYTF. As DNA, the CDR3 is TGTGCCAGTAGTAACAGGGGGAACTATGGCTACACCTTC. The chain carries TRBV19 and TRBJ1-2; 8 nucleotides match TRBD1. Germline CDR1 is LNHDA and CDR2 is SQIVND (reference sequence). The CDR3 loop spans 13 amino acids. V dropped 4 bases and J dropped 2; count of bases not matched to a gene: 0.

The rearrangement joins TRBV29-1 to TRBJ2-3; D remains ambiguous. Trimming shortened V by 4 bases and J by 0 bases, and 11 bases separated the two germline ends. CDR1 and CDR2 from the germline V gene are SQVTM and ANQGSEA. The CDR3 is made up of 14 amino acids. This CDR3 reads CSVARSTSTDTQYF. DNA for the CDR3: TGCAGCGTTGCCCGAAGTACTAGCACAGATACGCAGTATTTT.

The chain employs TRBV7-3 and TRBJ2-1; 7 nucleotides match TRBD1. The germline V gene encodes CDR1 SGHTA and CDR2 FQGTGA. The CDR3 runs to 13 residues. The J segment lost 8 bases and the V segment lost 2 bases, leaving 3 bases of the junction unmatched. DNA for the CDR3: TGTGCCAGCAGCTTACGAGGGGGCGATGAGCAGTTCTTC. The encoded protein is CASSLRGGDEQFF.

The CDR3 here is CASSYPGTGVVGEQYV. CDR3 nucleotide sequence: TGTGCCAGCAGCTACCCCGGGACAGGGGTGGTGGGGGAGCAGTACGTC. V and J are TRBV11-2 and TRBJ2-7; 10 bases align to TRBD1. Germline V gene sequence: CDR1 SGHAT, CDR2 FQNNGV. V shed 4 bases, J shed 7 bases, and the junction held 13 bases outside the gene matches. The CDR3 totals 16 residues.

The rearrangement joins TRBV7-2 to TRBJ1-1; D gene unclear. Trimming cost V 7 bases and J 1 base, with 13 bases left between them. Germline V gives CDR1 SGHTA, CDR2 FQGNSA. The CDR3 consists of 14 residues. The CDR3 reads CASTPLSPNTEAFF. In DNA, the CDR3 is TGTGCCAGCACCCCGTTAAGCCCGAACACTGAAGCTTTCTTT. The whole variable domain, filled in from reference TRBV7-2 and TRBJ1-1, reads GAGVSQSPSNKVTEKGKDVELRCDPISGHTALYWYRQSLGQGLEFLIYFQGNSAPDKSGLPSDRFSAERTGGSVSTLTIQRTQQEDSAVYLCASTPLSPNTEAFFGQGTRLTVV.

This clone has a single count. The chain joins TRBV28 to TRBJ1-5; 7 nucleotides match TRBD1. V was clipped by 8 bases and J by 4 bases; unmatched bases: 5. CDR1 is MDHEN and CDR2 is SYDVKM in the germline V gene. This CDR3 comprises 13 residues. The CDR3 reads CASWDRLNQPQHF. CDR3 nucleotides: TGTGCCAGCTGGGACAGACTTAATCAGCCCCAGCATTTT.

The CDR3 bases are TGTGCCAGCAGCTTGTCGGCCGACGAAAAACTGTTTTTT. Translation gives CASSLSADEKLFF. The chain combines TRBV5-4 with TRBJ1-4; D is unclear. Germline CDR1 reads SGHNT; CDR2 reads YYREEE (reference sequence). There are 13 residues in the CDR3. Between the trimmed V and J ends, which lost 1 base and 8 bases, there was a span of 9 bases.

The rearrangement joins TRBV30 to TRBJ1-5; D is unclear. The CDR3 spans 13 residues. The ends were cut back, 4 bases at V and 2 bases at J, with 9 bases in the middle. Germline values: CDR1 GTSNPN, CDR2 SVGIG (reference sequence). CDR3 amino acids: CAWNYGGNQPQHF. For the CDR3, the DNA is TGTGCCTGGAATTATGGGGGCAATCAGCCCCAGCATTTT.

V usage is TRBV6-5 and J usage is TRBJ1-2; TRBD1 matches at 7 bases. The CDR3 loop spans 12 amino acids. Germline V gene data show CDR1 as MNHEY and CDR2 as SVGAGI. V was pared by 7 bases and J by 6 bases, with 5 bases of the junction left unmatched. CDR3 nucleotides: TGTGCCAGCACCTCGACAGGGAATGGCTACACCTTC. Translating gives CASTSTGNGYTF.

This chain joins TRBV11-2 and TRBJ2-5; 11 nucleotides line up with TRBD2. Germline V CDR1 and CDR2: SGHAT, FQNNGV. This CDR3 is built from 16 residues. V gave up 3 bases and J gave up 2 bases; unmatched junction bases: 5. The CDR3 DNA sequence: TGTGCCAGCAGCTTTCGACTAGCGGGGAAGCAAGAGACCCAGTACTTC. It yields the protein CASSFRLAGKQETQYF.

This chain links TRBV6-5 with TRBJ1-2; D unresolved. The V and J ends lost 8 bases and 5 bases respectively, with 9 bases between them. Per the germline V gene, CDR1 is MNHEY and CDR2 is SVGAGI. This CDR3 region has 11 residues. This CDR3 is CASGLEYGYTF. The CDR3 nucleotides read TGTGCCAGCGGCCTCGAGTATGGCTACACCTTC.

V usage is TRBV5-8 and J usage is TRBJ2-3, with a possible D match to TRBD2 (5 bases). The CDR3 consists of 15 residues. Germline values: CDR1 SGHTS, CDR2 YDEGEE. The V gene lost 4 bases and the J gene lost 4 bases, with 16 bases spanning the gap. This chain's CDR3 is CASSTKREYADTQYF. The CDR3, as DNA: TGTGCCAGCAGCACAAAAAGGGAGTACGCAGATACGCAGTATTTT.

This CDR3 is CASRTIQQYGYTF. CDR3 DNA: TGTGCCAGCAGGACGATTCAACAGTATGGCTACACCTTC. The genes are TRBV6-5 and TRBJ1-2; unclear D gene. CDR3 length equals 13 residues. Deletions cut 6 bases from V and 5 bases from J, with 13 bases between. CDR1 is MNHEY and CDR2 is SVGAGI in the germline V gene.

This clone was seen once. The chain is built from TRBV7-6 and TRBJ2-5, with D possibly being TRBD2 (6 bases). V was cut by 3 bases and J by 3 bases, with 14 bases left in between. From germline, CDR1 is SGHVS and CDR2 FNYEAQ. The CDR3 totals 15 residues. The DNA for the CDR3 is TGTGCCAGCAGCTTTGGGGCTAGCGTTGAAGAGACCCAGTACTTC. Amino acids: CASSFGASVEETQYF.

V usage is TRBV5-1 and J usage is TRBJ2-3, with D maybe TRBD2 (7 bases). Trimming removed 0 bases at V and 6 bases at J, with 17 bases between. CDR3 length equals 16 residues. CDR1 is SGHRS, CDR2 YFSETQ, per germline. The DNA for the CDR3 is TGCGCCAGCAGCTTGGAATTTAGGGGGGGGCATGATACGCAGTATTTT. The encoded protein is CASSLEFRGGHDTQYF.

This clone has a handful of counts. V is TRBV4-1 and J is TRBJ2-2; the D gene is possibly TRBD1 (5 bases). This CDR3 has 17 residues. Germline lookup yields CDR1 MGHRA and CDR2 YSYEKL. V gave up 3 bases and J gave up 2 bases, with 16 bases separating them. CDR3 DNA: TGCGCCAGCAGCCAGGTAGTAGACAGTCTAAACACCGGGGAGCTGTTTTTT. It translates to CASSQVVDSLNTGELFF.

Note on this clone: Germline and junction disagree at one end, which may indicate a read error. The chain is built from TRBV5-1 and TRBJ2-2; 10 bases agree with TRBD2. The CDR3 is 15 residues long. CDR1 SGHRS and CDR2 YFSETQ come from the germline V gene. CDR3 coding DNA: TGCGCCAGCAGCTCACTAGCGGGGAACGCCGGGGAGCTGTTTTTT. Translation: CASSSLAGNAGELFF.